The source of this T cell receptor beta chain is a study of blood T cell repertoires in COVID-19. The method was immunoSEQ multiplex PCR; TCRdb's version includes in-frame clones alone and lacks a portion of them. The table has 180,000 or so clones, approximately 80% seen once; the top ten hold around 7%. The CDR3 has 17 residues. Germline V lookup: CDR1 SGHTA, CDR2 FQGNSA. Trimming took 5 bases from V and 8 from J; bases not matched to a gene: 17. Source material: peripheral blood. V gene TRBV7-2 combines with J gene TRBJ2-1; 8 bases align to TRBD1. This clonotype was obtained from a woman aged 40-49 years with COVID-19, enrolled during active disease. DNA of the CDR3: TGTGCCAGCAGCGTACCTTCTGGGACAGGCTTTAGCTATGAGCAGTTCTTC. Translation: CASSVPSGTGFSYEQFF.